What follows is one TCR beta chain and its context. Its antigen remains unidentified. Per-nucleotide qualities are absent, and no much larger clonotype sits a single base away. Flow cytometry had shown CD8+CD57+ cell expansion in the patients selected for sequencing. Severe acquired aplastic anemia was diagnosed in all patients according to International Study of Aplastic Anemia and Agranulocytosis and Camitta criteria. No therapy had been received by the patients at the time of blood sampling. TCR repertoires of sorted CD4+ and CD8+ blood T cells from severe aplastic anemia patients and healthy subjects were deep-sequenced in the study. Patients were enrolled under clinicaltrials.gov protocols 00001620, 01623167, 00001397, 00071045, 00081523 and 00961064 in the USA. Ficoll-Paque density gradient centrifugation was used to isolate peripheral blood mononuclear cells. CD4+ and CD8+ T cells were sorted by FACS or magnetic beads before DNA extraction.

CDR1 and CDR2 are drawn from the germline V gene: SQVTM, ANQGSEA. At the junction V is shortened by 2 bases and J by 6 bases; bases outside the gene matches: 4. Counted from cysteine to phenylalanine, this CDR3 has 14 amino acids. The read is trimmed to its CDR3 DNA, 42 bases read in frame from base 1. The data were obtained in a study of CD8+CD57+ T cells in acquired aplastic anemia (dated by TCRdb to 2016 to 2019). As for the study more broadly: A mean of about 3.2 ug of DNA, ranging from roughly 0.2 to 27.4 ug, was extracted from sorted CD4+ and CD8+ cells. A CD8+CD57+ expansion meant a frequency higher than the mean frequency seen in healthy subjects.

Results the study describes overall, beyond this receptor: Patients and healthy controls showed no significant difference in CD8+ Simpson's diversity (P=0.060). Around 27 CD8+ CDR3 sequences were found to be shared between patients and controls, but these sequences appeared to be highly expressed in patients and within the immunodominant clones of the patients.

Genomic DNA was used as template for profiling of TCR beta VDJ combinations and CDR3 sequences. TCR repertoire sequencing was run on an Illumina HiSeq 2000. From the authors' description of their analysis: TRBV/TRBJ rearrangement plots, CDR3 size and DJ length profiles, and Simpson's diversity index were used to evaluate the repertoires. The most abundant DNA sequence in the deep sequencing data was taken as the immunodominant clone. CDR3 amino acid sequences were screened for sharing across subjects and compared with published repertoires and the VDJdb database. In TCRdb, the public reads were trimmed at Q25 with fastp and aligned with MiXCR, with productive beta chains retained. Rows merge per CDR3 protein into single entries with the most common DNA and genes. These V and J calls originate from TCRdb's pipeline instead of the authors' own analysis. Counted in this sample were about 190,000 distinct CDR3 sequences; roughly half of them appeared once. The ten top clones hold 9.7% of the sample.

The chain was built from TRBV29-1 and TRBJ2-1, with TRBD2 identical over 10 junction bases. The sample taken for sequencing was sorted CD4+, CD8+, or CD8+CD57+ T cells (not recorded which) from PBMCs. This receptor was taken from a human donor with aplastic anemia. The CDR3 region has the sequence CSVEKASGSNEQFF. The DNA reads TGCAGCGTTGAAAAGGCTAGCGGGAGCAATGAGCAGTTCTTC.